Described below is a single T cell receptor beta chain sequence and its context. The data were obtained in a study of monozygotic twins with inflammatory bowel disease. TCRdb reprocessed the 5' RACE reads; each CDR3 protein has one entry and no DNA is given. Its clone listing holds 200,000 to 250,000 distinct CDR3 sequences. Germline V gives CDR1 LNHDA, CDR2 SQIVND (reference sequence). The CDR3 extends over 16 amino acids. This TCR was sampled from a human donor with ulcerative colitis or Crohn's disease, or a healthy co-twin of an affected twin (not recorded which). The sample was blood. The genes are TRBV19 and TRBJ2-7; TCRdb reports TRBD2, a call that lacks DNA to check it against. The CDR3 is CASIGLGSGESYEQYF. The full variable domain, in which reference TRBV19 and TRBJ2-7 provide the parts outside the CDR3, is DGGITQSPKYLFRKEGQNVTLSCEQNLNHDAMYWYRQDPGQGLRLIYYSQIVNDFQKGDIAEGYSVSREKKESFPLTVTSAQKNPTAFYLCASIGLGSGESYEQYFGPGTRLTVT.